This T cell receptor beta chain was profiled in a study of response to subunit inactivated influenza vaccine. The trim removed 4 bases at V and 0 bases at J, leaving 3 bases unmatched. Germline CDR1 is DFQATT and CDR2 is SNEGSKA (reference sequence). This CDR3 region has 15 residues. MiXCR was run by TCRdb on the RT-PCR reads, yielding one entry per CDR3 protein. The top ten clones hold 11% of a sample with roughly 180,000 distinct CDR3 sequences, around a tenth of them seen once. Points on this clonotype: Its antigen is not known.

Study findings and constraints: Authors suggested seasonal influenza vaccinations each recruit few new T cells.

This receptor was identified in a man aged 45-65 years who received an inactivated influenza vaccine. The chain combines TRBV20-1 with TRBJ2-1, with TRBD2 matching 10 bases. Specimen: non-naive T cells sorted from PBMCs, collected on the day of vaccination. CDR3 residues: CSANIAGGSYNEQFF. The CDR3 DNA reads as TGCAGTGCTAATATAGCGGGGGGCTCCTACAATGAGCAGTTCTTC.